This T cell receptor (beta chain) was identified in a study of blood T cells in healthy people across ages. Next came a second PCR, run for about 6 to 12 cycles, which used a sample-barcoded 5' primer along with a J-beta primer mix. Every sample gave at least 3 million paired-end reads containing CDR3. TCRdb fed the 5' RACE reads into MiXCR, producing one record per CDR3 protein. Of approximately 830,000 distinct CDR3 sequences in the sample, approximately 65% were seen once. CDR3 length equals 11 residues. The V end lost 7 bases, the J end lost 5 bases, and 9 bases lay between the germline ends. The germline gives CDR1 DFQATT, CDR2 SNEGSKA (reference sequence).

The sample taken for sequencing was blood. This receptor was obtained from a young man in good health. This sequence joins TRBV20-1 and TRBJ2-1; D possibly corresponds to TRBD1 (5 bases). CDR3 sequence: CSGADNNEQFF. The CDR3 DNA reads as TGCAGTGGGGCGGACAACAATGAGCAGTTCTTC.